One sample yielded the 6 T cell receptor beta chains listed below, sequenced in a study of Graves' ophthalmopathy and Graves' hyperthyroidism. RNA transcripts were the source from which TCR beta CDR3 regions were amplified. In the first round, RT-PCR was carried out with HTBI primers, and a multiplex PCR formed the second round. Each CDR3 protein gets one entry after TCRdb re-called the multiplex PCR reads with MiXCR. The data hold 560,000 or so distinct CDR3 sequences, with just under 40% observed a single time. The sample consisted of peripheral blood or thyroid tissue (not recorded which). The source is an adult man with Graves' hyperthyroidism.

This clonotype turned up a few times. For the CDR3, the DNA is TGCGCCAGCAGCCCAAACCCGGGACAGGGGATATACGAGCAGTACTTC. Protein product: CASSPNPGQGIYEQYF. This chain uses TRBV4-1 with TRBJ2-7, with 10 bases matching TRBD1. The CDR3 runs 16 residues. In germline, CDR1 is MGHRA, CDR2 YSYEKL. V shed 4 bases and J 4 bases; nucleotides not matched to a gene: 10.

The rearrangement uses TRBV25-1 and TRBJ2-2, with 7 bases identical to TRBD1. Trimming took 6 bases from V and 0 from J; bases not matched to a gene: 10. This CDR3 comprises 17 residues. The germline gives CDR1 MGHDK, CDR2 SYGVNS. CDR3 sequence (DNA): TGTGCCAGCAGGCCCCTGACAGGGACCCCGAACACCGGGGAGCTGTTTTTT. It encodes CASRPLTGTPNTGELFF.

This clonotype was seen ten or more times. The V call is TRBV15, the J call TRBJ2-7, with 7 positions matching TRBD1. The junction had 15 bases not matched to a gene; V was cut back by 3 bases and J by 4 bases. The CDR3 length is 17 residues. The germline gives CDR1 LNHNV, CDR2 YYDKDF (reference sequence). This CDR3 is CATSRETGTGFPYEQYF. In nucleotides, the CDR3 is TGTGCCACCAGCAGGGAGACAGGGACGGGTTTCCCATACGAGCAGTACTTC.

This clonotype came up many times. This chain joins TRBV7-8 and TRBJ1-6; a possible D gene is TRBD1 (5 bases). CDR3 length equals 15 residues. The V and J ends lost 4 bases and 4 bases respectively, with 11 bases between them. Germline V gene data show CDR1 as SGHVS and CDR2 as FQNEAQ. The CDR3 here is CASSSGAAYNSPLHF. The CDR3 coding sequence is TGTGCCAGCAGCTCCGGGGCGGCTTATAATTCACCCCTCCACTTT.

The V gene is TRBV28, the J gene TRBJ2-5, with 12 nucleotides matching TRBD1. Germline V gene sequence: CDR1 MDHEN, CDR2 SYDVKM. The CDR3 totals 16 residues. The V segment lost 5 bases and the J segment 2 bases; nucleotides outside the gene matches: 6. The CDR3 loop is CASSTRDRGQQETQYF. The CDR3 region has the DNA TGTGCCAGCAGTACCCGGGACAGGGGGCAGCAAGAGACCCAGTACTTC.

The CDR3 region is CASNKDRGTEAFF. The CDR3 DNA is TGTGCCAGCAATAAGGACAGGGGCACTGAAGCTTTCTTT. The V and J genes are TRBV10-3 and TRBJ1-1, with 9 positions matching TRBD1. The CDR3 extends over 13 amino acids. CDR1 and CDR2 from the germline V gene are ENHRY and SYGVKD. Trimming at V came to 10 bases and at J to 4 bases, leaving 7 bases not matched to a gene.